The 24 T cell receptor beta chains below come from one sample, sequenced in a study of cytomegalovirus exposure and HLA in healthy donors. It was with 60 Vbeta and 13 Jbeta primers that the PCR ran. Using immunoSEQ multiplex PCR, the repertoire was profiled, and TCRdb retains in-frame clones only, with some absent. The table has approximately 150,000 clones, almost 85% seen once. Sequenced: PBMCs. The origin of the receptors is a man under 40 in good health and CMV-seropositive.

The V and J genes are TRBV4-1 and TRBJ1-1; maybe TRBD1 (6 bases). CDR3 length: 15 amino acids. V was trimmed by 2 bases and J by 5 bases, leaving 15 bases between them. Germline CDR1 reads MGHRA; CDR2 reads YSYEKL. Here the CDR3 reads CASSQPTGFLTEAFF. CDR3 coding DNA: TGCGCCAGCAGCCAACCCACAGGGTTCCTGACTGAAGCTTTCTTT.

The rearrangement uses TRBV19 and TRBJ1-1; TRBD1 agrees at 7 bases. The CDR3 runs 14 residues. The germline gives CDR1 LNHDA, CDR2 SQIVND (reference sequence). Unmatched junction bases numbered 8, after V lost 4 bases and J lost 6 bases. In DNA form, the CDR3 reads TGTGCCAGTAGTAGACTCTCAGGGGGACCTGAAGCTTTCTTT. It yields the protein CASSRLSGGPEAFF.

The V call is TRBV10-3, the J call TRBJ2-7; D gene unclear. The CDR3 is made up of 15 amino acids. CDR1 is ENHRY, CDR2 SYGVKD, per germline. Trimming pared 2 bases from V and 0 bases from J, leaving 11 bases between. CDR3 sequence: CAISEPPSSSYEQYF. For the CDR3, the DNA is TGTGCCATCAGTGAGCCCCCAAGTAGCTCCTACGAGCAGTACTTC.

The chain couples TRBV28 to TRBJ2-3; possibly TRBD2 for D (6 bases). This CDR3 contains 14 residues. The germline V and J ends were trimmed by 5 bases and 0 bases, with 9 bases remaining between them. From germline, CDR1 is MDHEN and CDR2 SYDVKM. CDR3: CASSPAGSTDTQYF. Here the CDR3 DNA reads TGTGCCAGCAGTCCTGCGGGGAGCACAGATACGCAGTATTTT.

J is TRBJ2-7 and V is TRBV23-1; D not resolved. TRBV23-1 is an ORF; its function is uncertain. Between the trimmed V and J ends, which lost 0 bases and 3 bases, there was a span of 12 bases. The CDR3 runs 15 residues. Here the CDR3 reads CASSQSPPANYEQYF. CDR3 in DNA: TGCGCCAGCAGTCAATCTCCTCCTGCTAACTACGAGCAGTACTTC.

The rearrangement joins TRBV11-2 to TRBJ1-5, with TRBD1 identical over 8 bases. The trim removed 3 bases at V and 6 bases at J, leaving 1 base unmatched. The CDR3 extends over 13 amino acids. Germline CDR1 SGHAT, CDR2 FQNNGV. As DNA, the CDR3 is TGTGCCAGCAGCTTTGACAGGGGTCAGCCCCAGCATTTT. Translation: CASSFDRGQPQHF.

This rearrangement joins TRBV5-1 to TRBJ2-7, with 9 positions matching TRBD2. The CDR3 extends over 15 amino acids. From germline, CDR1 is SGHRS and CDR2 YFSETQ. Germline trimming cut 0 bases from V and 2 bases from J; bases unmatched to any gene: 3. The CDR3 DNA is TGCGCCAGCAGCTTGGTCGGCGGGAGGGCCTACGAGCAGTACTTC. Its protein product is CASSLVGGRAYEQYF.

The rearrangement links TRBV4-1 to TRBJ2-1; D may be TRBD1 (5 bases). V dropped 5 bases and J dropped 4 bases, with 21 bases sitting between them. The CDR3 consists of 17 residues. Germline V lookup: CDR1 MGHRA, CDR2 YSYEKL. This CDR3 reads CASSYTVGRAIYNEQFF. CDR3 DNA sequence: TGCGCCAGCAGCTACACGGTGGGCAGGGCCATTTACAATGAGCAGTTCTTC.

The V and J genes are TRBV19 and TRBJ1-1; D uncertain. In germline, CDR1 is LNHDA, CDR2 SQIVND (reference sequence). V was clipped by 9 bases and J by 7 bases, with 21 bases between them. CDR3 length: 14 amino acids. In DNA, the CDR3 is TGTGCCAGCAGCGAGGGCCCGGGTTCCTTTGAAGCTTTCTTT. Its translation is CASSEGPGSFEAFF.

This clone was counted only a few times. The V and J genes are TRBV28 and TRBJ2-1, with 9 bases that match TRBD2. The CDR3 loop spans 15 amino acids. CDR1 MDHEN and CDR2 SYDVKM come from the germline V gene. J was trimmed by 4 bases and V by 8 bases; bases with no gene match: 9. In DNA, the CDR3 is TGTGCCAGCTGCAGTCTACTAGCGGGTTACAATGAGCAGTTCTTC. Its translation: CASCSLLAGYNEQFF.

The table lists this clone with a few counts. This chain links TRBV28 with TRBJ2-1; 13 nucleotides line up with TRBD2. Germline CDR1 MDHEN, CDR2 SYDVKM. After removal of 3 bases from V and 7 bases from J, the junction contained 6 bases not matched to a gene. This CDR3 comprises 16 residues. The CDR3 DNA sequence: TGTGCCAGCAGTTTCCTGACTAGCGGGGGGTTTAATGAGCAGTTCTTC. Translated, it gives CASSFLTSGGFNEQFF.

This clone has only one observation. The chain carries TRBV15 and TRBJ2-4, with 9 bases that match TRBD2. The CDR3 has 17 amino acids. The J segment lost 6 bases and the V segment lost 0 bases, leaving 9 bases of the junction unmatched. Per the germline V gene, CDR1 is LNHNV and CDR2 is YYDKDF (reference sequence). CDR3 in DNA: TGTGCCACCAGCAGAGAATGGTGGCGGGAGGGCGGAAACATTCAGTACTTC. Its protein product is CATSREWWREGGNIQYF.

This rearrangement joins TRBV5-1 to TRBJ2-5, with unresolved D. CDR3 size: 14 residues. CDR1 SGHRS and CDR2 YFSETQ come from the germline V gene. V was trimmed by 1 base and J by 5 bases, leaving 12 bases between them. The CDR3 is CASSLQFGLETQYF. CDR3 coding DNA: TGCGCCAGCAGCTTGCAGTTTGGTTTGGAGACCCAGTACTTC.

This clone has more than one count but fewer than ten. The V call is TRBV19, the J call TRBJ1-5; no reliable D call. V was cut by 1 base and J by 2 bases, with 12 bases left in between. CDR3 length equals 16 residues. The V gene's germline CDR1 is LNHDA and CDR2 SQIVND (reference sequence). The CDR3 loop reads CASSIGPEAGNQPQHF. CDR3 coding DNA: TGTGCCAGTAGTATAGGTCCAGAAGCGGGCAATCAGCCCCAGCATTTT.

The rearrangement links TRBV28 to TRBJ1-1, with 8 nucleotides matching TRBD1. This CDR3 region has 16 residues. The trim removed 4 bases at V and 3 bases at J, leaving 10 bases unmatched. Germline V CDR1 and CDR2: MDHEN, SYDVKM. The CDR3, as DNA: TGTGCCAGCAGTTCAGGGGGCAGGAGGGGGGACACTGAAGCTTTCTTT. It is translated as CASSSGGRRGDTEAFF.

V gene TRBV28 combines with J gene TRBJ2-7; TRBD1 matches at 10 bases. With 7 bases clipped from V and 2 bases from J, the junction kept 5 bases outside the gene matches. The CDR3 covers 14 residues. CDR1 is MDHEN and CDR2 is SYDVKM in the germline V gene. Here the CDR3 reads CASKTGTGAYEQYF. CDR3 DNA: TGTGCCAGCAAGACCGGGACAGGGGCCTACGAGCAGTACTTC.

The chain joins TRBV28 to TRBJ1-4; D possibly corresponds to TRBD1 (6 bases). This CDR3 comprises 12 residues. The V gene lost 8 bases and the J gene lost 5 bases, with 9 bases spanning the gap. Germline CDR1 reads MDHEN; CDR2 reads SYDVKM. CDR3 residues: CASQGGNEKLFF. The CDR3 DNA sequence: TGTGCCAGCCAAGGGGGAAATGAAAAACTGTTTTTT. The complete variable domain, with remaining parts taken from reference TRBV28 and TRBJ1-4, reads DVKVTQSSRYLVKRTGEKVFLECVQDMDHENMFWYRQDPGLGLRLIYFSYDVKMKEKGDIPEGYSVSREKKERFSLILESASTNQTSMYLCASQGGNEKLFFGSGTQLSVL.

This chain uses TRBV6-4 with TRBJ2-6, with TRBD1 identical over 8 bases. This CDR3 is 15 amino acids long. The V gene's germline CDR1 is MRHNA and CDR2 SNTAGT. Trimming removed 5 bases from V and 2 bases from J; junction bases left unmatched: 2. In DNA form, the CDR3 reads TGTGCCAGCAGTCTGGACAGGGCTGGGGCCAACGTCCTGACTTTC. Translated: CASSLDRAGANVLTF.

The V gene is TRBV5-4, the J gene TRBJ2-1; unclear D gene. The CDR3 is 14 residues long. Trimming cost V 1 base and J 3 bases, with 8 bases left between them. Germline-derived CDR1 and CDR2 are SGHNT and YYREEE (reference sequence). The CDR3, as DNA: TGTGCCAGCAGCTTGCTAGTCGACTACAATGAGCAGTTCTTC. This translates into CASSLLVDYNEQFF. Full variable domain (rest looked up from reference TRBV5-4 and TRBJ2-1): ETGVTQSPTHLIKTRGQQVTLRCSSQSGHNTVSWYQQALGQGPQFIFQYYREEENGRGNFPPRFSGLQFPNYSSELNVNALELDDSALYLCASSLLVDYNEQFFGPGTRLTVL.

This clone occurred once. This sample includes further DNA sequences coding for the same CDR3. J is TRBJ2-1 and V is TRBV2; D is perhaps TRBD2 (5 bases). CDR1 is SNHLY, CDR2 FYNNEI, per germline. V gave up 3 bases and J gave up 0 bases, with 9 bases separating them. The CDR3 has 15 amino acids. The DNA of the CDR3 is TGTGCCAGCAGTGATAGCGTCAGCTCCTACAATGAGCAGTTCTTC. It specifies CASSDSVSSYNEQFF.

This rearrangement joins TRBV19 to TRBJ2-3, with 9 bases fitting TRBD1. The CDR3 is 16 residues long. V lost 5 bases and J lost 4; bases outside the gene matches: 10. Germline assignment: CDR1 LNHDA and CDR2 SQIVND (reference sequence). CDR3 amino acids: CASSPGTGFGADTQYF. Written as DNA, the CDR3 is TGTGCCAGTAGTCCGGGGACAGGGTTCGGGGCAGATACGCAGTATTTT.

The chain joins TRBV28 to TRBJ2-1; D is perhaps TRBD2 (7 bases). Trimming took 4 bases from V and 4 from J, leaving 17 bases between them. This CDR3 region has 16 residues. The V gene's germline CDR1 is MDHEN and CDR2 SYDVKM. CDR3: CASSWGGAVVYNEQFF. CDR3 DNA sequence: TGTGCCAGCAGTTGGGGGGGCGCGGTGGTTTACAATGAGCAGTTCTTC.

This clone was seen just once. The chain is built from TRBV29-1 and TRBJ1-2; D is perhaps TRBD1 (6 bases). From germline, CDR1 is SQVTM and CDR2 ANQGSEA. Trimming took off 0 bases at V and 7 bases at J, with 9 bases between the two ends. The CDR3 extends over 12 amino acids. The CDR3 DNA sequence: TGCAGCGTTGAAGACGTCAGGGGTGGCTACACCTTC. It translates to CSVEDVRGGYTF.

The V and J genes are TRBV19 and TRBJ2-5, with 14 bases that match TRBD2. The CDR3 is made up of 14 amino acids. Germline CDR1 is LNHDA and CDR2 is SQIVND (reference sequence). Germline trimming cut 5 bases from V and 11 bases from J; bases unmatched to any gene: 7. In DNA, the CDR3 is TGTGCCAGTAGTCCGACTAGCGGGAGGGGGGAGCAGTACTTC. Translation: CASSPTSGRGEQYF.